This TCR beta chain was obtained from a study of siplizumab effects on memory and regulatory T cells. TCRdb's copy holds only in-frame clones and misses some; the assay was immunoSEQ multiplex PCR. The sample comprises about 100,000 clones, less than 95% of which are singletons, and roughly 0.61% rests with the top ten. With respect to this clone: The antigen is undetermined.

CDR3 length: 15 amino acids. Study outcomes and limitations: Among mappable alloreactive CD4+ clones, the Treg-derived fraction averaged roughly 70% with siplizumab versus under 30% in controls.

The chain has TRBV12-2 and TRBJ2-3; the table calls TRBD2, which could not be checked here. TRBV12-2 is described as a pseudogene. This sequence originates from a human donor in good health. The sequencing sample was made of Tregs sorted from blood. CDR3 residues: CASRLEAVSTDTQYF. CDR3 nucleotide sequence: TGTGCAAGTCGCTTAGAGGCGGTTAGCACAGATACGCAGTATTTT.